These T cell receptor beta chains were read from a single sample in a study of cytomegalovirus exposure and HLA in healthy donors. Sequencing used immunoSEQ multiplex PCR; TCRdb keeps in-frame clones, though not all of them. The sample includes 120,000 to 150,000 clones, around 90% of them seen just once. The sequencing input was PBMCs. The origin of the receptors is a young woman in good health and CMV-seropositive. CDR3s include the opening cysteine and the closing phenylalanine or tryptophan.

TRBV7-3,TRBJ2-7,CASSLDSSYEQYF
TRBV7-8,TRBJ1-6,CASSLGGFVSPLHF
TRBV4-1,TRBJ2-7,CASSLGTGVGYEQYF
TRBV28,TRBJ1-4,CASSLSATNEKLFF
TRBV28,TRBJ1-5,CASGGNPQHF
TRBV29-1,TRBJ2-3,CSAQTGGSDTQYF
TRBV6-5,TRBJ1-1,CASSYRGYTEAFF
TRBV27,TRBJ2-3,CASRNRGSWQYF
TRBV30,TRBJ2-1,CAWSLSGTYNEQFF
TRBV7-2,TRBJ2-7,CASSYQTGSEQYF
TRBV28,TRBJ2-7,CASSLSSSGSYEQYF
TRBV27,TRBJ1-1,CASSIYRGAEAFF
TRBV4-3,TRBJ2-3,CASSQDSSGGGNTQYF
TRBV29-1,TRBJ2-4,CSVEGEVTKNIQYF
TRBV7-3,TRBJ2-1,CASSLLLAGGNEQFF
TRBV11-2,TRBJ2-3,CASSLTSGITDTQYF
TRBV19,TRBJ2-3,CASSIGGGGARDTQYF
TRBV10-3,TRBJ1-6,CAISEPGGERAGSPLHF
TRBV7-2,TRBJ2-5,CASSVTGRETQYF
TRBV18,TRBJ2-7,CASSPPFLYEQYF
TRBV30,TRBJ2-7,CAWRQKRDSLGYEQYF
TRBV6-4,TRBJ1-2,CASRETGNNYGYTF
TRBV30,TRBJ1-1,CAWSNRVNTEAFF
TRBV6-1,TRBJ1-5,CASTEGGQDNQPQHF
TRBV6-5,TRBJ1-1,CASSYSRGKWTEAFF
TRBV10-1,TRBJ2-7,CASSESTQGAYEQYF
TRBV27,TRBJ1-5,CASGPGQPREQPQHF
TRBV5-1,TRBJ2-3,CASSSGLADSTDTQYF
TRBV29-1,TRBJ1-2,CSSREATGYTF
TRBV19,TRBJ1-5,CARGASGSSNQPQHF
TRBV18,TRBJ1-6,CASSTDRGLLSPLHF